This TCR beta chain is from a study of shared clonotypes between healthy human individuals. About the research overall: There were three CD4 naive, three CD4 memory, two CD8 naive and one CD8 memory plates per donor.

TCRdb's table, derived via immunoSEQ multiplex PCR, lists solely in-frame clones and lacks some. The sample lists about 1 million clones, roughly 70% occurring once. The CDR3 runs to 15 residues. V shed 3 bases and J shed 3 bases, with 15 bases lying between them. Germline assignment: CDR1 SGDLS and CDR2 YYNGEE. The V gene is TRBV9, the J gene TRBJ1-2; D gene uncertain. The sample comprised memory CD4+ T cells sorted from blood. As for subset: CD45RA-negative fraction. The clonotype was recovered from a man between 18 and 29 years old in good health. As DNA, the CDR3 is TGTGCCAGCAGCGGTCGGGAGAGGTCTCACTATGGCTACACCTTC. Translation: CASSGRERSHYGYTF.